The clone carrying this T cell receptor beta chain was seen at least ten times. Its antigen is not identified. The entry originates in a study of T cell repertoires in cytomegalovirus infection. Germline values: CDR1 SGHAT, CDR2 FQDESV (reference sequence). V shed 1 base and J 3 bases; nucleotides not matched to a gene: 1. CDR3 size: 15 residues. TCRdb re-called the reads with MiXCR, one entry per CDR3 protein. The table includes approximately 990,000 distinct CDR3 sequences, roughly 30% detected once. Findings of the study overall: HLA-C-restricted CMV clonotypes gave the most frequent clonotype in two of eight donors. People with CMV and the relevant HLA were identified by cumulative public TCR beta family frequency.

This chain uses TRBV11-1 with TRBJ1-1; 11 bases line up with TRBD1. Sequenced here: cultured CD8+ T cells from PBMCs, sampled from culture after CMV antigen stimulation. This sequence originates from a human donor in good health (CMV status not recorded). Some clones in this sample may be carry-over from other donors' samples. The CDR3 spells CASSLGGQGDTEAFF. The CDR3 nucleotides read TGTGCCAGCAGCTTAGGGGGACAGGGGGACACTGAAGCTTTCTTT.